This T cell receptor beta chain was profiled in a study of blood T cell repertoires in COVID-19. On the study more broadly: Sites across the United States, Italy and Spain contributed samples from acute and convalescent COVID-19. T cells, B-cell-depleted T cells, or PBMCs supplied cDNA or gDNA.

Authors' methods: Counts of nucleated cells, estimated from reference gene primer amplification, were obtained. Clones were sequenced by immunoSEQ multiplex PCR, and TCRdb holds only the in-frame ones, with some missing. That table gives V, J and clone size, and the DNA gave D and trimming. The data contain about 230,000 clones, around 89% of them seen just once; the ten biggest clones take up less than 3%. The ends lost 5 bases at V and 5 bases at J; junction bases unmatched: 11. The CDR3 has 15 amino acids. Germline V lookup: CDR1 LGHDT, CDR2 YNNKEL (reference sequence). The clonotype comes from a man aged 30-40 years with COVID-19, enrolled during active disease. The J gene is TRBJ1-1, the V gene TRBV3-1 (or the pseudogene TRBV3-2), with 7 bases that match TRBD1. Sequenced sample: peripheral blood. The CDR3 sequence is CASSTHEGARTEAFF. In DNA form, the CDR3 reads TGTGCCAGCAGCACTCACGAGGGGGCGAGGACTGAAGCTTTCTTT.